Shown below are 29 T cell receptor beta chains from a single sample sequenced in a study of cytomegalovirus exposure and HLA in healthy donors. PCR used 60 Vbeta primers and 13 Jbeta primers. Clones were read by immunoSEQ multiplex PCR, and TCRdb kept only the in-frame ones, dropping some. The sample holds 100,000 to 150,000 clones, roughly 80% seen once. The sample taken for sequencing was PBMCs. The receptors stem from a man aged 25 to 45 in good health and CMV-seronegative.

The chain uses TRBV7-8 and TRBJ2-7; 14 bases are shared with TRBD2. The germline CDR1 and CDR2 sequences are SGHVS and FQNEAQ. The V and J ends lost 3 bases and 7 bases, in that order; junction bases with no gene match: 8. This CDR3 is 16 amino acids long. In DNA, the CDR3 is TGTGCCAGCAGCTTGACTGGACTAGCGGGAGGTGGTGAGCAGTACTTC. As protein: CASSLTGLAGGGEQYF.

This chain joins TRBV9 and TRBJ2-3; 11 bases are a match to TRBD1. Germline CDR1 SGDLS, CDR2 YYNGEE. V gave up 3 bases and J gave up 6 bases; unmatched junction bases: 6. The CDR3 has 15 residues. CDR3 loop: CASSAGDRGSDTQYF. Here the CDR3 DNA reads TGTGCCAGCAGCGCCGGGGACAGGGGGTCCGATACGCAGTATTTT. The whole variable domain, filled in from reference TRBV9 and TRBJ2-3, reads DSGVTQTPKHLITATGQRVTLRCSPRSGDLSVYWYQQSLDQGLQFLIQYYNGEERAKGNILERFSAQQFPDLHSELNLSSLELGDSALYFCASSAGDRGSDTQYFGPGTRLTVL.

This clone was seen once. The V and J genes are TRBV4-2 and TRBJ1-5; 9 bases map to TRBD1. This CDR3 is built from 18 residues. After removal of 5 bases from V and 6 bases from J, the junction contained 17 bases not matched to a gene. CDR1 LGHNA and CDR2 YNFKEQ come from the germline V gene. The CDR3 DNA reads as TGTGCCAGCAGCGACCGACTTACGGGACAGGGCCTCGGTCAGCCCCAGCATTTT. Its translation is CASSDRLTGQGLGQPQHF.

The chain couples TRBV6-1 to TRBJ1-1; the D is unclear. The length of the CDR3 is 11 residues. The V gene lost 7 bases and the J gene lost 4 bases, with 7 bases spanning the gap. Germline-derived CDR1 and CDR2 are MNHNS and SASEGT. The CDR3 sequence: CASTVGTEAFF. CDR3 nucleotides: TGTGCCAGCACCGTCGGCACTGAAGCTTTCTTT.

This chain joins TRBV18 and TRBJ2-2; 7 positions match TRBD1. CDR3 length: 13 residues. V shed 6 bases and J 6 bases; nucleotides not matched to a gene: 4. Germline CDR1 and CDR2: KGHSH and LQKENI. The CDR3 coding sequence is TGTGCCAGCTCGTATGACAGGGCCGGGGAGCTGTTTTTT. Translated: CASSYDRAGELFF. The variable domain in full, with the rest retrieved from reference TRBV18 and TRBJ2-2, is NAGVMQNPRHLVRRRGQEARLRCSPMKGHSHVYWYRQLPEEGLKFMVYLQKENIIDESGMPKERFSAEFPKEGPSILRIQQVVRGDSAAYFCASSYDRAGELFFGEGSRLTVL.

V usage is TRBV7-9 and J usage is TRBJ2-3, with D maybe TRBD2 (5 bases). V lost 4 bases and J lost 6, with 8 bases in between. This CDR3 has 12 residues. Germline V gene lookup returns CDR1 SEHNR and CDR2 FQNEAQ (reference sequence). The chain's CDR3 is CASSYTGDTQYF. For the CDR3, the DNA is TGTGCCAGCAGCTACACGGGGGATACGCAGTATTTT.

The chain carries TRBV5-4 and TRBJ2-5; 7 nucleotides agree with TRBD1. CDR1 and CDR2 from the germline V gene are SGHNT and YYREEE (reference sequence). CDR3 length equals 13 residues. With 4 bases clipped from V and 2 bases from J, the junction kept 2 bases outside the gene matches. The CDR3 DNA sequence: TGTGCCAGCAGCCAACAGGGGCAAGAGACCCAGTACTTC. Encoded protein: CASSQQGQETQYF.

CDR3 bases: TGTGCCAGCAGGAAGGGACAGGGGAACGGGGAGCTGTTTTTT. Its translation: CASRKGQGNGELFF. This rearrangement joins TRBV27 to TRBJ2-2; 10 bases map to TRBD1. The V and J ends lost 6 bases and 7 bases, in that order; junction bases with no gene match: 5. CDR1 MNHEY and CDR2 SMNVEV come from the germline V gene (reference sequence). This CDR3 contains 14 residues.

The chain links TRBV6-6 to TRBJ2-2; the match to TRBD2 covers 9 bases. V gave up 2 bases and J gave up 3 bases; unmatched junction bases: 4. Per germline, CDR1 MNHNY and CDR2 SVGAGI (reference sequence). The CDR3 is 16 amino acids. The CDR3 here is CASSYGAGGYTGELFF. The CDR3 DNA reads as TGTGCCAGCAGTTACGGAGCGGGGGGTTACACCGGGGAGCTGTTTTTT.

This clone was recorded a few times. This chain uses TRBV5-6 with TRBJ2-7, with D possibly matching TRBD2 (6 bases). The CDR3 has 15 amino acids. Germline values: CDR1 SGHDT, CDR2 YYEEEE. Trimming left V 2 bases short and J 7 bases short, with 19 bases between. The CDR3 bases are TGTGCCAGCAGCTTTAGGAGGGATCCCTTTGGGGAGCAGTACTTC. Translating it yields CASSFRRDPFGEQYF.

This chain connects TRBV7-2 to TRBJ1-5, with 10 bases lining up with TRBD1. The CDR3 is 14 residues long. The ends lost 10 bases at V and 5 bases at J; junction bases unmatched: 8. CDR1 and CDR2 (germline): SGHTA, FQGNSA. DNA of the CDR3: TGTGCCACCTCGGACAGGGGGTTATATCAGCCCCAGCATTTT. It is translated as CATSDRGLYQPQHF.

This clone has a single count. V gene TRBV9 combines with J gene TRBJ1-1; D not certain. This CDR3 region has 13 residues. Germline V gives CDR1 SGDLS, CDR2 YYNGEE. V was trimmed by 0 bases and J by 5 bases, leaving 8 bases between them. CDR3 region: CASSVVSGTEAFF. The CDR3 bases are TGTGCCAGCAGCGTAGTTTCGGGGACTGAAGCTTTCTTT. The full variable domain, completed using reference TRBV9 and TRBJ1-1, is DSGVTQTPKHLITATGQRVTLRCSPRSGDLSVYWYQQSLDQGLQFLIQYYNGEERAKGNILERFSAQQFPDLHSELNLSSLELGDSALYFCASSVVSGTEAFFGQGTRLTVV.

This chain links TRBV7-2 with TRBJ2-5; D possibly corresponds to TRBD2 (6 bases). CDR3 length: 15 amino acids. Germline CDR1 SGHTA, CDR2 FQGNSA. The V and J ends lost 7 bases and 2 bases respectively, with 17 bases between them. Here the CDR3 DNA reads TGTGCCAGCACCCTATTGCGGGGACGACAAGAGACCCAGTACTTC. Translated: CASTLLRGRQETQYF.

The rearrangement links TRBV29-1 to TRBJ2-7, with D possibly TRBD2 on 7 matching bases. V lost 4 bases and J lost 3, with 13 bases in between. The CDR3 is made up of 13 amino acids. Germline assignment: CDR1 SQVTM and CDR2 ANQGSEA. The CDR3 spells CSVVGGGGYEQYF. The CDR3 nucleotides are TGCAGCGTTGTGGGGGGAGGGGGCTACGAGCAGTACTTC.

V and J are TRBV7-8 and TRBJ1-5; no clear D. V was clipped by 1 base and J by 0 bases, with 7 bases between them. The CDR3 has 15 residues. Germline V lookup: CDR1 SGHVS, CDR2 FQNEAQ. The CDR3 protein is CASSLEFYSNQPQHF. CDR3 bases: TGTGCCAGCAGCTTAGAATTCTATAGCAATCAGCCCCAGCATTTT.

This sequence joins TRBV18 and TRBJ1-2; 8 nucleotides line up with TRBD1. The CDR3 spans 15 residues. With 5 bases clipped from V and 8 bases from J, the junction kept 13 bases outside the gene matches. The germline gives CDR1 KGHSH, CDR2 LQKENI. CDR3 loop: CASSAQDRVEGGYTF. In DNA, the CDR3 is TGTGCCAGCTCAGCGCAGGACAGGGTGGAAGGCGGCTACACCTTC.

The V gene is TRBV18, the J gene TRBJ1-1; D gene uncertain. The ends were cut back, 1 base at V and 1 base at J, with 4 bases in the middle. The germline gives CDR1 KGHSH, CDR2 LQKENI. CDR3 size: 13 residues. DNA of the CDR3: TGTGCCAGCTCACCACGACAGAACACTGAAGCTTTCTTT. This gives the protein CASSPRQNTEAFF.

The gene calls are TRBV14 and TRBJ2-5, with TRBD2 matching over 9 bases. The CDR3 is made up of 18 amino acids. The V segment lost 0 bases and the J segment 1 base; nucleotides outside the gene matches: 9. Germline CDR1 and CDR2: SGHDN and FVKESK. The CDR3 loop is CASSQDDGGRALQETQYF. The CDR3, as DNA: TGTGCCAGCAGCCAAGACGATGGCGGGAGGGCCCTCCAAGAGACCCAGTACTTC.

V is TRBV2 and J is TRBJ1-2; tentatively, D is TRBD1 (6 bases). V was trimmed by 2 bases and J by 8 bases, leaving 12 bases between them. Germline lookup yields CDR1 SNHLY and CDR2 FYNNEI. CDR3 size: 13 residues. The CDR3 is CASSERGARGYTF. CDR3 coding DNA: TGTGCCAGCAGTGAACGGGGGGCGCGGGGCTACACCTTC.

This clone was observed a handful of times. The chain couples TRBV19 to TRBJ1-4, with 11 bases lining up with TRBD1. V trimming: 7 bases; J trimming: 3 bases; junction bases outside the gene matches: 10. The CDR3 is 17 amino acids. Looked up from germline, CDR1 is LNHDA and CDR2 is SQIVND (reference sequence). The CDR3 DNA reads TGTGCCAGTACCGCCGGGACAGGGGGTAGCGCTAATGAAAAACTGTTTTTT. Its translation: CASTAGTGGSANEKLFF.

This clone appeared a few times. The rearrangement joins TRBV4-2 to TRBJ2-7; possible D gene TRBD1, 6 bases. The CDR3 spans 16 residues. Germline CDR1 reads LGHNA; CDR2 reads YNFKEQ. Trimming removed 5 bases from V and 0 bases from J, with 17 bases in between. The CDR3 protein is CASSGTTGRGSYEQYF. CDR3 sequence (DNA): TGTGCCAGCAGCGGGACAACAGGGAGAGGCTCCTACGAGCAGTACTTC.

This chain uses TRBV4-1 with TRBJ2-7, with D unclear. Germline values: CDR1 MGHRA, CDR2 YSYEKL. V shed 1 base and J shed 0 bases, with 4 bases lying between them. The CDR3 spans 13 residues. The CDR3 sequence is CASSQVSSYEQYF. CDR3 nucleotides: TGCGCCAGCAGCCAAGTCAGCTCCTACGAGCAGTACTTC.

DNA for the CDR3: TGCGCCAGCAGCTTAGGAGGGGAAATTCCGATCGAGCAGTACTTC. Protein sequence: CASSLGGEIPIEQYF. The gene calls are TRBV5-1 and TRBJ2-7; perhaps TRBD2 as D (6 bases). V gave up 2 bases and J gave up 6 bases, with 18 bases separating them. From germline, CDR1 is SGHRS and CDR2 YFSETQ. The CDR3 is 15 residues long.

The V and J genes are TRBV5-5 and TRBJ1-5; no clear D. This CDR3 spans 13 amino acids. The germline V and J ends were trimmed by 2 bases and 7 bases, with 10 bases remaining between them. Germline assignment: CDR1 SGHKS and CDR2 YYEKEE (reference sequence). The CDR3 coding sequence is TGTGCCAGCAGCTTTTCAGTGGGCCAGCCCCAGCATTTT. Its protein is CASSFSVGQPQHF.

Remarks on this clone: Germline and junction disagree at one end, which may indicate a read error. The chain is built from TRBV5-1 and TRBJ2-2; 11 bases map to TRBD2. Germline loops: CDR1 SGHRS, CDR2 YFSETQ. The CDR3 consists of 16 residues. CDR3 bases: TGCGCCAGCAGCCTTACTAGCGGGAGAGGGACCGGGGGGCTGTTTTTT. It is translated as CASSLTSGRGTGGLFF. The full variable domain, rest sourced from reference TRBV5-1 and TRBJ2-2, is KAGVTQTPRYLIKTRGQQVTLSCSPISGHRSVSWYQQTPGQGLQFLFEYFSETQRNKGNFPGRFSGRQFSNSRSEMNVSTLELGDSALYLCASSLTSGRGTGGLFFGEGSRLTVL.

The V call is TRBV5-1, the J call TRBJ2-5; D is ambiguous. Germline-derived CDR1 and CDR2 are SGHRS and YFSETQ. The V and J ends lost 0 bases and 5 bases respectively, with 5 bases between them. This CDR3 has 12 residues. In nucleotides, the CDR3 is TGCGCCAGCAGCTTGGTACGGGAGACCCAGTACTTC. Its translation: CASSLVRETQYF.

This chain uses TRBV5-1 with TRBJ1-5; no definite D call. CDR1 and CDR2 (germline): SGHRS, YFSETQ. V was clipped by 4 bases and J by 3 bases, with 14 bases between them. The CDR3 runs 15 residues. The CDR3 sequence is CASSADTSSNQPQHF. For the CDR3, the DNA is TGCGCCAGCAGCGCCGACACCAGTTCCAATCAGCCCCAGCATTTT.

The gene calls are TRBV5-6 and TRBJ2-7; no reliable D call. Trimming removed 4 bases at V and 3 bases at J, with 5 bases between. The germline CDR1 and CDR2 sequences are SGHDT and YYEEEE. The CDR3 totals 11 residues. In DNA form, the CDR3 reads TGTGCCAGCAGCGAGGACTACGAGCAGTACTTC. This translates into CASSEDYEQYF.

The chain carries TRBV27 and TRBJ1-5, with a possible D match to TRBD1 (5 bases). The CDR3 extends over 12 amino acids. Germline V gene data show CDR1 as MNHEY and CDR2 as SMNVEV (reference sequence). Deletions cut 5 bases from V and 6 bases from J, with 8 bases between. The DNA of the CDR3 is TGTGCCAGCAGTACCGGGGGTCAGCCCCAGCATTTT. Its protein is CASSTGGQPQHF.